The 10 T cell receptor beta chains reported below all come from one sample, sequenced in a study of blood T cells in healthy people across ages. Alongside a J-beta primer mix, a sample-barcoded 5' primer served in a second PCR lasting about 7 to 11 cycles. TCRdb fed the 5' RACE reads into MiXCR, producing one record per CDR3 protein. The top ten clones hold approximately 12% of a sample with about 620,000 distinct CDR3 sequences, around 50% of them seen once. Sequenced sample: blood. Source of these receptors: a woman older than 75 in good health.

This chain links TRBV20-1 with TRBJ2-7; 7 bases fit TRBD2. The V segment lost 7 bases and the J segment 0 bases; nucleotides outside the gene matches: 15. Germline V gene lookup returns CDR1 DFQATT and CDR2 SNEGSKA (reference sequence). This CDR3 spans 16 amino acids. The CDR3 reads CSVQKPLAPSSYEQYF. CDR3 DNA sequence: TGCAGTGTTCAAAAACCACTAGCGCCTAGCTCCTACGAGCAGTACTTC.

The V call is TRBV15, the J call TRBJ1-5; maybe TRBD1 (5 bases). CDR3 length: 15 residues. The V end lost 0 bases, the J end lost 3 bases, and 9 bases lay between the germline ends. The germline CDR1 and CDR2 sequences are LNHNV and YYDKDF (reference sequence). In DNA, the CDR3 is TGTGCCACCAGCAGAGACTGGGGGGACAATCAGCCCCAGCATTTT. It specifies CATSRDWGDNQPQHF.

The chain carries TRBV20-1 and TRBJ2-4; 9 nucleotides line up with TRBD1. Judging by the DNA end, TRBJ2-7 fits better; the J call may be wrong. CDR1 is DFQATT, CDR2 SNEGSKA, per germline (reference sequence). This CDR3 comprises 18 residues. The CDR3 protein is CSARRSGTGNFSIHEQYF. The CDR3 DNA reads TGCAGTGCTAGGCGATCCGGGACAGGGAATTTTAGTATCCACGAGCAGTACTTC.

The chain couples TRBV7-2 to TRBJ2-1, with unresolved D. The germline CDR1 and CDR2 sequences are SGHTA and FQGNSA. V lost 10 bases, J lost 4 bases, and 11 bases lay in between. This CDR3 comprises 12 residues. Written as DNA, the CDR3 is TGTGCCACCCAGGAACCATACAATGAGCAGTTCTTC. Encoded protein: CATQEPYNEQFF.

The chain uses TRBV29-1 and TRBJ2-1; TRBD1 aligns across 8 bases. The J call is uncertain, as TRBJ2-7 better fits the DNA end. The CDR3 is made up of 12 amino acids. CDR1 is SQVTM and CDR2 is ANQGSEA in the germline V gene. CDR3 protein: CSVRGPYNEQYF. The CDR3 DNA is TGCAGCGTCAGGGGGCCCTACAATGAGCAGTACTTC.

A word on this clonotype: A much larger clone differs from this one at a single base, so this may be a read error. The chain links TRBV27 to TRBJ2-7; D not resolved. The CDR3 totals 15 residues. CDR1 MNHEY and CDR2 SMNVEV come from the germline V gene (reference sequence). With 1 base removed from V and 3 bases from J, the gap between germline ends came to 13 bases. The CDR3 sequence: CASSLFCDKSYEQYF. The CDR3 nucleotides read TGTGCCAGCAGTTTATTCTGTGACAAGAGCTACGAGCAGTACTTC.

This rearrangement joins TRBV7-2 to TRBJ2-2; TRBD1 matches at 12 bases. The ends lost 0 bases at V and 3 bases at J; junction bases unmatched: 8. Germline values: CDR1 SGHTA, CDR2 FQGNSA. The CDR3 is 19 amino acids. The chain's CDR3 is CASSLAFRDRGRHTGELFF. The CDR3 DNA follows: TGTGCCAGCAGCTTAGCGTTCCGGGACAGGGGGCGCCACACCGGGGAGCTGTTTTTT.

This clonotype has a handful of counts. The chain employs TRBV9 and TRBJ2-2; D is unclear. V dropped 0 bases and J dropped 4 bases, with 10 bases sitting between them. CDR3 size: 15 residues. Germline V gene sequence: CDR1 SGDLS, CDR2 YYNGEE. The DNA of the CDR3 is TGTGCCAGCAGCGTAGCTCTCGGTCGCACCGGGGAGCTGTTTTTT. Amino acid sequence: CASSVALGRTGELFF.

Concerning this clonotype itself: A much larger clonotype is one base distant, so this may be a read error. The chain has TRBV5-1 and TRBJ2-1; TRBD1 or TRBD2 may be the D gene (5 bases each). The last part of the DNA fits TRBJ2-7 better; the J call may be wrong. The germline CDR1 and CDR2 sequences are SGHRS and YFSETQ. The CDR3 sequence is 17 residues long. CDR3 loop: CASTAWGTTSSYNEQYF. Here the CDR3 DNA reads TGCGCCAGCACCGCATGGGGGACGACAAGCTCCTACAATGAGCAGTACTTC.

Points on this clonotype: Germline is not matched at one junction end, which may reflect a read error. V gene TRBV6-6 combines with J gene TRBJ2-1, with D perhaps TRBD1 (6 bases). Germline V gene lookup returns CDR1 MNHNY and CDR2 SVGAGI (reference sequence). This CDR3 contains 15 residues. CDR3 bases: TGTGCCAGCAGTTCCGCCGGACAGAGGAACAAGGAGCAGTTCTTC. Translation: CASSSAGQRNKEQFF.